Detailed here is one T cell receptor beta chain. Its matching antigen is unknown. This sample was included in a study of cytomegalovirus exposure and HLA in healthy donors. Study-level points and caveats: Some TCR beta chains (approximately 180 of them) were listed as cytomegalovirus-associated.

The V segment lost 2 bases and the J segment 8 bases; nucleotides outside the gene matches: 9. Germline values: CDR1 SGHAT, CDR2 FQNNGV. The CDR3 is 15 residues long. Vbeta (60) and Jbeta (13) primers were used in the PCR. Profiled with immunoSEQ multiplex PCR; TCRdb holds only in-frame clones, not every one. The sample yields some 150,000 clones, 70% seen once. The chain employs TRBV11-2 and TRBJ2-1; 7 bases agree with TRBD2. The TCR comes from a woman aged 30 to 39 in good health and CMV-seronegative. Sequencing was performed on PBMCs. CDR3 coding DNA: TGTGCCAGCAGCTTAATGGGAGCGGGGCCGCATGAGCAGTTCTTC. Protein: CASSLMGAGPHEQFF.